The clone carrying this T cell receptor (beta chain) was detected a few times. This entry is derived from a study of patients and donors after allogeneic stem cell transplantation. CDR1 is SGHDN and CDR2 is FVKESK in the germline V gene. This CDR3 is built from 16 residues. With 0 bases removed from V and 4 bases from J, the gap between germline ends came to 14 bases. Via MiXCR, TCRdb re-called the RT-PCR reads, giving one row per CDR3 protein. The table lists about 960,000 distinct CDR3 sequences, 18% of them singletons, with 5% to 6.5% in the top ten. This TCR derives from a human donor who was either an allogeneic HSCT recipient or a stem cell or donor lymphocyte infusion donor (not recorded which). It is not recorded whose cells these are; they may come from a transplant donor. Sequenced: blood, either unsorted or a sorted T cell fraction (not recorded which). The chain recombines TRBV14 with TRBJ2-3; D ambiguous. This CDR3 is CASSQELSASSDTQYF. For the CDR3, the DNA is TGTGCCAGCAGCCAAGAACTGTCGGCTAGTTCAGATACGCAGTATTTT.